This T cell receptor (beta chain) appears in the sequencing data of a study of blood T cell repertoires in COVID-19. Looking at the study overall: Whether acute or convalescent, the COVID-19 samples came from the United States, Italy and Spain. PBMCs, B-cell-depleted T cells, or T cells were the source of the cDNA or gDNA that made up the material.

Original data processing: Amplification with reference gene primers provided the estimates of nucleated cell counts. Profiled with immunoSEQ multiplex PCR; TCRdb holds only in-frame clones, not every one. V and J calls and clone size are those listed in that table; D and trimming were worked out from the DNA. This sample has roughly 150,000 clones, with roughly 90% found just once. The CDR3 contains 15 residues. From germline, CDR1 is LNHDA and CDR2 SQIVND (reference sequence). V was cut by 5 bases and J by 6 bases, with 14 bases left in between. Sequenced material: peripheral blood. The TCR comes from a man aged 55-75 years with active or convalescent COVID-19. The chain carries TRBV19 and TRBJ1-6; possible D gene TRBD1, 6 bases. CDR3 nucleotides: TGTGCCAGTAGTGGCAGGGGAGGGGTTAATTCACCCCTCCACTTT. Translation: CASSGRGGVNSPLHF.